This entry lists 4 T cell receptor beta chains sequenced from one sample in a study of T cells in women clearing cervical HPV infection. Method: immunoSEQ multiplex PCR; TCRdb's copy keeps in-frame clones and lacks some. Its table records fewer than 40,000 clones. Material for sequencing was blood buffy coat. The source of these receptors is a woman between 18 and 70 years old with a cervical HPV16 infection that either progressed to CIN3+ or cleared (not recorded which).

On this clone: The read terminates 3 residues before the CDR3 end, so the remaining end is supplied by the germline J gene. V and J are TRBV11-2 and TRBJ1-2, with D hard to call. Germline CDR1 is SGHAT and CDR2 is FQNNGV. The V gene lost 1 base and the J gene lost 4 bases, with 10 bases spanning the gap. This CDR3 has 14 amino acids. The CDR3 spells CASSLAGEFYGYTF. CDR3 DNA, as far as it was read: TGTGCCAGCAGCTTAGCCGGGGAATTCTATGGC.

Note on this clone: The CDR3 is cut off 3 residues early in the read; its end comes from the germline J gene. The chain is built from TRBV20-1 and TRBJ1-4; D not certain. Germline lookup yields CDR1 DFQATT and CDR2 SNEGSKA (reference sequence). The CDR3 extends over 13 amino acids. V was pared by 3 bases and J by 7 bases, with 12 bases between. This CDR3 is CSASPEPGEKLFF. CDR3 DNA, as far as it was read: TGCAGTGCTAGTCCCGAGCCGGGTGAAAAA.

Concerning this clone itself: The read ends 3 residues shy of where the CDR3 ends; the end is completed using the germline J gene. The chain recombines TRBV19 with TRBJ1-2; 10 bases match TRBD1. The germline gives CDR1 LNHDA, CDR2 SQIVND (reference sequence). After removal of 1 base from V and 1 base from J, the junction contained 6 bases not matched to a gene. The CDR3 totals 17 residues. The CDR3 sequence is CASSIVGQGSLNYGYTF. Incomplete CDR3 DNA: TGTGCCAGTAGTATAGTGGGACAGGGGTCCCTTAACTATGGC.

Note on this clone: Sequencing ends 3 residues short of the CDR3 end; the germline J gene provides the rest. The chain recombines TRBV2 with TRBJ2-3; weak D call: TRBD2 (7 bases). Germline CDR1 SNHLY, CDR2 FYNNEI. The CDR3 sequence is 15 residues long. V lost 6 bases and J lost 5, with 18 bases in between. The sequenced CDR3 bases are TGTGCCAGCAGGAAGGGGGGGACCTTCGGAGATACG. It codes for CASRKGGTFGDT. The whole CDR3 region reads CASRKGGTFGDTQYF.